This T cell receptor beta chain was recovered during a study of blood T cell repertoires in COVID-19. The assay was immunoSEQ multiplex PCR, and TCRdb's table has in-frame clones only and misses some. This repertoire shows more than 200,000 clones, around 90% found once; its top ten account for less than 2%. Trimming shortened V by 4 bases and J by 7 bases, and 11 bases separated the two germline ends. The CDR3 covers 13 residues. CDR1 SGDLS and CDR2 YYNGEE come from the germline V gene. The chain recombines TRBV9 with TRBJ1-4; possibly TRBD1 for D (6 bases). The TCR comes from a man in his 70s with acute or convalescent COVID-19. What was sequenced was peripheral blood. The CDR3 nucleotides are TGTGCCAGCAGCCAGACAGGCCGTGAAAAACTGTTTTTT. Protein sequence: CASSQTGREKLFF.